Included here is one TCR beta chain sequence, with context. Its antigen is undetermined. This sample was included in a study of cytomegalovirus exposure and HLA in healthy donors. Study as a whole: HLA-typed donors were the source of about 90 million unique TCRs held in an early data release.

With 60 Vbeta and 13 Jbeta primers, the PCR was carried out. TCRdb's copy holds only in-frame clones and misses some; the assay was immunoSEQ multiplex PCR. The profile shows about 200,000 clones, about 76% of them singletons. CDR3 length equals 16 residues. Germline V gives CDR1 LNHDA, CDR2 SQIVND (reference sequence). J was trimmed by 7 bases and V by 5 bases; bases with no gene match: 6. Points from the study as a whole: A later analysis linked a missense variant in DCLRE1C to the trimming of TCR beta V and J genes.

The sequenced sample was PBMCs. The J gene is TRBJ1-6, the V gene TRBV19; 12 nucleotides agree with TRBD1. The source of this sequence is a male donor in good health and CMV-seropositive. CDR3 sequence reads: CASSGTGGSKNSPLHF. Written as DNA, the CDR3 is TGTGCCAGTAGTGGGACAGGGGGCTCTAAGAATTCACCCCTCCACTTT. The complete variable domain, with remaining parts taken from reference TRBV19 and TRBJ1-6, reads DGGITQSPKYLFRKEGQNVTLSCEQNLNHDAMYWYRQDPGQGLRLIYYSQIVNDFQKGDIAEGYSVSREKKESFPLTVTSAQKNPTAFYLCASSGTGGSKNSPLHFGNGTRLTVT.